This entry is about one T cell receptor beta chain. This CDR3 has 15 amino acids. Germline CDR1 reads SGHVS; CDR2 reads FNYEAQ. With V trimmed by 0 bases and J by 7 bases, 5 bases remained unmatched. The PCR employed 60 Vbeta primers together with 13 Jbeta primers. This table comes from immunoSEQ multiplex PCR, and its TCRdb copy is limited to in-frame clones, with some not included. Of 50,000 to 70,000 clones listed, approximately 71% are singletons. These data come from a study of cytomegalovirus exposure and HLA in healthy donors. This chain uses TRBV7-6 with TRBJ2-1; TRBD2 matches 8 bases. The sequenced sample consisted of PBMCs. The receptor was isolated from a man aged 35-49 years in good health and CMV-seropositive. The CDR3 protein is CASSLAGGAENEQFF. The CDR3 DNA reads TGTGCCAGCAGCTTAGCCGGGGGGGCGGAGAATGAGCAGTTCTTC.